The 15 T cell receptor beta chains below were found in one sample sequenced in a study of cytomegalovirus exposure and HLA in healthy donors. The PCR made use of 60 Vbeta and 13 Jbeta primers. TCRdb keeps only in-frame clones here, not all; method: immunoSEQ multiplex PCR. Here the sample spans 100,000 to 150,000 clones, about 68% being singletons. The sequenced sample consisted of PBMCs. These receptor sequences come from a man in his forties in good health and CMV-seropositive.

J is TRBJ1-1 and V is TRBV5-1; D gene unclear. The CDR3 loop spans 16 amino acids. In germline, CDR1 is SGHRS, CDR2 YFSETQ. Trimming pared 0 bases from V and 0 bases from J, leaving 12 bases between. The CDR3: CASSLGGGGMNTEAFF. The CDR3 nucleotides read TGCGCCAGCAGCTTGGGTGGAGGTGGGATGAACACTGAAGCTTTCTTT.

This clone appeared a few times. The CDR3 region is CASSPRTSSSYNEQFF. CDR3 DNA sequence: TGTGCCAGCAGCCCACGGACTAGCAGCTCCTACAATGAGCAGTTCTTC. The chain uses TRBV5-5 and TRBJ2-1; 8 bases align to TRBD2. With V trimmed by 4 bases and J by 0 bases, 6 bases remained unmatched. This CDR3 contains 16 residues. Germline loops: CDR1 SGHKS, CDR2 YYEKEE (reference sequence).

This chain uses TRBV7-8 with TRBJ2-7; TRBD2 agrees at 9 bases. V dropped 4 bases and J dropped 12; count of bases not matched to a gene: 7. Germline V gene lookup returns CDR1 SGHVS and CDR2 FQNEAQ. The CDR3 covers 12 residues. The CDR3 DNA reads as TGTGCCAGCAGCTCCGGGACTAGCAGTTCGTACTTC. As protein: CASSSGTSSSYF.

The genes are TRBV7-9 and TRBJ1-5; unclear D gene. This CDR3 comprises 13 residues. The V end was cut by 5 bases, the J end by 2 bases, with 7 bases between. Germline-derived CDR1 and CDR2 are SEHNR and FQNEAQ (reference sequence). The CDR3 nucleotides read TGTGCCAGCAGCGCTCGGGGCAATCAGCCCCAGCATTTT. This encodes CASSARGNQPQHF.

This chain connects TRBV6-5 to TRBJ2-7; TRBD2 aligns across 10 bases. Trimming at V came to 5 bases and at J to 3 bases, leaving 7 bases not matched to a gene. Germline lookup yields CDR1 MNHEY and CDR2 SVGAGI. The CDR3 covers 15 residues. CDR3 sequence: CASSPPQRGGYEQYF. The CDR3 DNA reads TGTGCCAGCAGTCCCCCTCAGCGGGGGGGCTACGAGCAGTACTTC.

The CDR3 protein is CASSQTRGTQYF. In DNA, the CDR3 is TGTGCCAGCAGCCAGACTCGCGGGACCCAGTACTTC. The chain links TRBV28 to TRBJ2-5; D not resolved. Germline assignment: CDR1 MDHEN and CDR2 SYDVKM. The CDR3 sequence is 12 residues long. Trimming removed 6 bases at V and 7 bases at J, with 12 bases between.

This clone has a handful of counts. This chain links TRBV11-2 with TRBJ1-5; D not certain. CDR3 size: 13 residues. Trimming took off 3 bases at V and 7 bases at J, with 10 bases between the two ends. Per germline, CDR1 SGHAT and CDR2 FQNNGV. The CDR3 sequence is CASSLNPRQPQHF. CDR3 DNA sequence: TGTGCCAGCAGCTTGAACCCTAGGCAGCCCCAGCATTTT.

This clone occurred a few times. The chain joins TRBV9 to TRBJ2-5, with TRBD2 matching 11 bases. Per the germline V gene, CDR1 is SGDLS and CDR2 is YYNGEE. CDR3 length equals 16 residues. Losses at the gene ends were 3 bases for V and 5 bases for J; bases not matched to a gene: 9. The CDR3 here is CASSAPILAGEETQYF. The CDR3 DNA follows: TGTGCCAGCAGCGCGCCAATACTAGCGGGAGAGGAGACCCAGTACTTC.

The chain carries TRBV7-2 and TRBJ1-2; D is unclear. Germline V gene lookup returns CDR1 SGHTA and CDR2 FQGNSA. The CDR3 has 14 amino acids. The V end was cut by 5 bases, the J end by 4 bases, with 14 bases between. DNA for the CDR3: TGTGCCAGCAGCCTTGAAGGGCTAGCCTATGGCTACACCTTC. It translates to CASSLEGLAYGYTF.

This sequence joins TRBV7-4 and TRBJ2-5; D remains unclear. Per germline, CDR1 SGHVT and CDR2 SQSDAQ. The V gene lost 8 bases and the J gene lost 7 bases, with 8 bases spanning the gap. The CDR3 is made up of 10 amino acids. The CDR3: CASFSVTQYF. The DNA for the CDR3 is TGTGCCAGCTTCTCCGTGACCCAGTACTTC.

The genes are TRBV11-2 and TRBJ1-1; 11 positions agree with TRBD1. CDR1 and CDR2 from the germline V gene are SGHAT and FQNNGV. This CDR3 region has 15 residues. After removal of 1 base from V and 4 bases from J, the junction contained 2 bases not matched to a gene. The CDR3 region is CASSLGGTGGTEAFF. The CDR3 DNA reads as TGTGCCAGCAGCTTAGGGGGGACAGGGGGCACTGAAGCTTTCTTT.

The rearrangement uses TRBV5-5 and TRBJ2-2; no definite D call. Trimming removed 1 base at V and 7 bases at J, with 5 bases between. This CDR3 has 12 amino acids. The germline CDR1 and CDR2 sequences are SGHKS and YYEKEE (reference sequence). CDR3 bases: TGTGCCAGCAGCTTGAAGAGCGGGGAGCTGTTTTTT. It codes for CASSLKSGELFF.

CDR3 region: CASRESGGSYEQYF. The CDR3 DNA sequence: TGTGCCAGCAGAGAGAGCGGGGGATCCTACGAGCAGTACTTC. The rearrangement joins TRBV6-1 to TRBJ2-7; TRBD2 matches at 8 bases. CDR1 and CDR2 (germline): MNHNS, SASEGT. The V segment lost 6 bases and the J segment 1 base; nucleotides outside the gene matches: 5. The CDR3 consists of 14 residues.

This clone was seen a few times. The rearrangement links TRBV5-1 to TRBJ2-2, with TRBD1 as a possible D gene (5 bases). This CDR3 is built from 15 residues. CDR1 and CDR2 (germline): SGHRS, YFSETQ. V lost 0 bases, J lost 0 bases, and 6 bases lay in between. The CDR3 spells CASSLGRANTGELFF. The CDR3 nucleotides are TGCGCCAGCAGCTTGGGCAGGGCGAACACCGGGGAGCTGTTTTTT.

The table lists this clone with a count of one. The rearrangement uses TRBV19 and TRBJ2-1; D perhaps matches TRBD2 (5 bases). The CDR3 is 13 residues long. CDR1 LNHDA and CDR2 SQIVND come from the germline V gene (reference sequence). Trimming left V 5 bases short and J 3 bases short, with 8 bases between. The CDR3 bases are TGTGCCAGTAGTGCCGGACTCTACAATGAGCAGTTCTTC. Its translation is CASSAGLYNEQFF.